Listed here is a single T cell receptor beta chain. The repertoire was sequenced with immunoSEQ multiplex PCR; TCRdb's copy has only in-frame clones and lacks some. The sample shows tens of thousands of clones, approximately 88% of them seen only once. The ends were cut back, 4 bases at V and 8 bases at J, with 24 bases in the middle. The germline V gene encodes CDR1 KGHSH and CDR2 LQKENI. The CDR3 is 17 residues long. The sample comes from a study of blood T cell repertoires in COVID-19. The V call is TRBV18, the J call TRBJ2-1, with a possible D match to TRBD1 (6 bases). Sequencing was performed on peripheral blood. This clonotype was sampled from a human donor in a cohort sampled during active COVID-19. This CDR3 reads CASSHGAQGLKGDEQFF. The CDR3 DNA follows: TGTGCCAGCTCACATGGCGCTCAGGGATTAAAGGGGGATGAGCAGTTCTTC. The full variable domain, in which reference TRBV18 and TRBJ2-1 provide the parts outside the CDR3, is NAGVMQNPRHLVRRRGQEARLRCSPMKGHSHVYWYRQLPEEGLKFMVYLQKENIIDESGMPKERFSAEFPKEGPSILRIQQVVRGDSAAYFCASSHGAQGLKGDEQFFGPGTRLTVL.